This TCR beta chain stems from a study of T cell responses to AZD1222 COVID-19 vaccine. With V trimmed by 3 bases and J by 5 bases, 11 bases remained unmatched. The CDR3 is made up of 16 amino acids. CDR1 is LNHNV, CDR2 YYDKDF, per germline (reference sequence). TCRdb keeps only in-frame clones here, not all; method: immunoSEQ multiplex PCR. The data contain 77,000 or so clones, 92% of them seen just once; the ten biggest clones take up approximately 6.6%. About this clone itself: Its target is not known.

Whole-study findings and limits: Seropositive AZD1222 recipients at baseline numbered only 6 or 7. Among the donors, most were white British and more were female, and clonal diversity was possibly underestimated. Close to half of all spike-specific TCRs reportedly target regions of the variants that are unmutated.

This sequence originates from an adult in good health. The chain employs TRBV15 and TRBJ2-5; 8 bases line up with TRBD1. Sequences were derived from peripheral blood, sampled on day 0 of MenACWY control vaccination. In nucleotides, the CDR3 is TGTGCCACCAGCAGTGGAGAACAGGGGGTGTGGGAGACCCAGTACTTC. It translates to CATSSGEQGVWETQYF.